The present entry profiles one T cell receptor beta chain with its context. The data belong to a study of blood T cell repertoires in COVID-19. Germline V lookup: CDR1 SGHAT, CDR2 FQNNGV. Trimming removed 5 bases at V and 5 bases at J, with 18 bases between. The CDR3 extends over 16 amino acids. This table comes from immunoSEQ multiplex PCR, and its TCRdb copy is limited to in-frame clones, with some not included. Counted here are hundreds of thousands of clones, roughly 87% occurring once; the ten biggest clones make up around 0.95%. Sequencing was carried out using peripheral blood. V gene TRBV11-2 combines with J gene TRBJ1-4; TRBD1 might be the D (5 bases). This sequence was found in a man in his late teens or twenties with COVID-19, enrolled during active disease. The CDR3 is CASSTRGGAVNEKLFF. The CDR3 nucleotides are TGTGCCAGCAGCACCCGGGGAGGGGCTGTAAATGAAAAACTGTTTTTT.